Listed here is a single T cell receptor (beta chain). Treatment meaning: oral pan-JAK inhibitor, 5-10 mg twice daily. Germline CDR1 SQVTM, CDR2 ANQGSEA. This CDR3 has 13 residues. With 4 bases removed from V and 6 bases from J, the gap between germline ends came to 15 bases. The sample comes from a study of CD8+ T cells in alopecia areata. RNA, once extracted, was reverse transcribed into cDNA for use as the sequencing template. The assay was immunoSEQ multiplex PCR, and TCRdb's table has in-frame clones only and misses some. The sample lists about 190,000 clones; around 64% were seen once. Specimen: CD4+ T cells sorted from blood, collected around week 47, from a patient treated with tofacitinib. The genes are TRBV29-1 and TRBJ1-1; D is undetermined. This TCR came from a human donor with alopecia areata. Here the CDR3 reads CSVAHGPGAEAFF. CDR3 coding DNA: TGCAGCGTTGCGCATGGACCTGGGGCTGAAGCTTTCTTT.